This is a list of T cell receptor beta chains from one sample in a study of Ad26.COV2.S vaccination and SARS-CoV-2 variants. This table comes from immunoSEQ multiplex PCR, and its TCRdb copy is limited to in-frame clones, with some not included. The sample contains roughly 390,000 clones, 75% to 90% of which appear only once. This sample comprised peripheral blood, obtained in a trial of Ad26.COV2.S vaccine versus placebo. The receptors derive from a person aged 18-65 years who received the Ad26.COV2.S COVID-19 vaccine or a placebo. CDR3s include the opening cysteine and the closing phenylalanine or tryptophan. Fields, in order: V gene, J gene, CDR3 length, CDR3 protein.

TRBV5-4	TRBJ2-7	16	CASSLLSGVVSYEQYF
TRBV4-2	TRBJ2-2	14	CASSRGTLTGELFF
TRBV30	TRBJ2-3	19	CAWRGGTAGTAISTDTQYF
TRBV7-9	TRBJ2-1	14	CASSLRTGGHEQFF
TRBV6-2/TRBV6-3	TRBJ2-1	16	CASSYSQARDYNEQFF
TRBV9	TRBJ1-1	15	CASSVYDRWDTEAFF
TRBV19	TRBJ1-5	13	CASNLADNQPQHF
TRBV5-1	TRBJ1-1	14	CASTNSGTDGEAFF
TRBV18	TRBJ1-5	13	CASNPGQLEPQHF
TRBV25-1	TRBJ2-5	15	CASSAWPAPQETQYF
TRBV6-5	TRBJ1-2	13	CASRFSGDRGYTF
TRBV5-1	TRBJ2-5	14	CASSQTGNQETQYF
TRBV9	TRBJ1-1	13	CASSESKPTEAFF
TRBV19	TRBJ1-1	15	CASSMGTGGNTEAFF
TRBV5-1	TRBJ1-1	17	CASSLRVLVKGGTEAFF
TRBV15	TRBJ1-1	14	CATSRDPANTEAFF
TRBV11-2	TRBJ1-1	14	CASSLVVGNTEAFF
TRBV7-8	TRBJ2-2	15	CASRRPGPNTGELFF
TRBV7-9	TRBJ2-1	15	CASSQGTGGNGEQFF
TRBV6-4	TRBJ1-4	15	CASRRTAVLNEKLFF
TRBV7-6	TRBJ2-5	17	CASTDLRDVPDQETQYF
TRBV30	TRBJ2-7	11	CAWSVPGRQYF
TRBV4-1	TRBJ1-2	14	CASSQDQGNYGYTF
TRBV6-4	TRBJ1-6	11	CASRSDSPLHF
TRBV2	TRBJ2-1	14	CASSRQRPYNEQFF
TRBV9	TRBJ2-5	16	CASSVGQANGRETQYF
TRBV7-8	TRBJ1-5	14	CASSYRGGNQPQHF
TRBV7-8	TRBJ1-1	17	CASSHPRTGSMNTEAFF
TRBV6-4	TRBJ2-3	13	CASSRTSTDTQYF
TRBV7-9	TRBJ1-4	12	CASSLQNEKLFF
TRBV5-1	TRBJ2-7	13	CASSLRQTYEQYF
TRBV2	TRBJ2-5	14	CASIQLANQETQYF
TRBV5-4	TRBJ2-1	13	CASSSNLNQEQFF
TRBV7-2	TRBJ1-4	18	CASSSRQSPRATNEKLFF
TRBV5-1	TRBJ1-1	15	CASSFLQGSNTEAFF
TRBV5-1	TRBJ2-3	15	CASSSDSILTDTQYF
TRBV7-2	TRBJ2-7	11	CASSSTSVWYF
TRBV10-3	TRBJ1-5	16	CAISESNSGGGQPQHF
TRBV5-4	TRBJ1-4	13	CASSAQGAEKLFF
TRBV7-8	TRBJ1-5	16	CASSLARVPSNQPQHF
TRBV7-2	TRBJ2-7	13	CASSLATGVEQYF
TRBV4-1	TRBJ1-2	12	CASSSDSYGYTF
TRBV20-1	TRBJ2-4	14	CSASLSVNKNIQYF
TRBV24-1	TRBJ2-3	15	CATSDTGTGGKAQYF
TRBV5-1	TRBJ2-7	13	CASSAWDTYEQYF
TRBV2	TRBJ2-1	15	CASNSLAGAHNEQFF
TRBV6-5	TRBJ1-5	14	CASSQGHSNQPQHF
TRBV7-2	TRBJ2-1	15	CASSWGLAGGNEQFF
TRBV29-1	TRBJ1-4	17	CSVEDGSPGASREKLFF
TRBV10-3	TRBJ1-5	16	CAISESMVGMGQPQHF